One and the same sample provided the 15 T cell receptor beta chains below, sequenced in a study of OX40 agonist ivuxolimab in advanced cancers. The table came from immunoSEQ multiplex PCR; TCRdb's copy has only in-frame clones and leaves some out. The data show under 85,000 clones, with approximately 86% seen just once and approximately 2.6% held by the top ten. The material sequenced was CD4+ or CD8+ T cells sorted from blood, taken in a trial of the OX40 agonist ivuxolimab. Source of these receptors: an adult with an advanced solid tumor such as melanoma, head and neck, liver or kidney cancer.

This sequence joins TRBV19 and TRBJ2-1; D not certain. Germline-derived CDR1 and CDR2 are LNHDA and SQIVND (reference sequence). The CDR3 is 12 residues long. Between the trimmed V and J ends, which lost 5 bases and 2 bases, there was a span of 4 bases. The CDR3 nucleotides are TGTGCCAGTAGTTCCACCTACAATGAGCAGTTCTTC. Encoded protein: CASSSTYNEQFF.

The chain uses TRBV28 and TRBJ2-7; D ambiguous. CDR1 and CDR2 from the germline V gene are MDHEN and SYDVKM. The CDR3 has 13 residues. V was trimmed by 7 bases and J by 4 bases, leaving 14 bases between them. This chain's CDR3 is CASIRLSPYEQYF. For the CDR3, the DNA is TGTGCCAGCATCAGACTTAGTCCTTACGAGCAGTACTTC.

This chain links TRBV11-2 with TRBJ2-7; the D gene is possibly TRBD1 (5 bases). Between the trimmed V and J ends, which lost 5 bases and 3 bases, there was a span of 8 bases. Per the germline V gene, CDR1 is SGHAT and CDR2 is FQNNGV. The CDR3 contains 12 residues. CDR3 in amino acids: CASSGDSYEQYF. CDR3 nucleotides: TGTGCCAGCAGCGGAGACAGCTACGAGCAGTACTTC.

The count of this clone is one. In nucleotides, the CDR3 is TGTGCCAGCAGTTTAGAAGGGACTTTCACAGATACGCAGTATTTT. It codes for CASSLEGTFTDTQYF. The V gene is TRBV28, the J gene TRBJ2-3, with TRBD2 as a possible D gene (6 bases). The germline CDR1 and CDR2 sequences are MDHEN and SYDVKM. V lost 2 bases, J lost 2 bases, and 11 bases lay in between. This CDR3 is 15 amino acids long.

The genes are TRBV28 and TRBJ1-1; 9 nucleotides line up with TRBD1. This CDR3 is 15 amino acids long. V was clipped by 5 bases and J by 1 base; unmatched bases: 5. The V gene's germline CDR1 is MDHEN and CDR2 SYDVKM. The CDR3 nucleotides are TGTGCCAGCAGTCCTCCGGGACAGGGGAACACTGAAGCTTTCTTT. The encoded protein is CASSPPGQGNTEAFF.

The rearrangement links TRBV14 to TRBJ2-5, with D maybe TRBD1 (5 bases). The CDR3 contains 15 residues. V was trimmed by 5 bases and J by 2 bases, leaving 15 bases between them. The germline gives CDR1 SGHDN, CDR2 FVKESK. CDR3 bases: TGTGCCAGCAGCGAAAACGGACACAAACAAGAGACCCAGTACTTC. This gives the protein CASSENGHKQETQYF.

The chain employs TRBV6-5 and TRBJ2-3; D not certain. V lost 0 bases and J 0 bases, leaving 7 bases between the germline ends. The CDR3 contains 15 residues. Looked up from germline, CDR1 is MNHEY and CDR2 is SVGAGI. This CDR3 is CASSYSDDSTDTQYF. The DNA of the CDR3 is TGTGCCAGCAGTTACTCGGACGACAGCACAGATACGCAGTATTTT.

The V gene is TRBV11-2, the J gene TRBJ1-5; 7 bases match TRBD1. V lost 5 bases, J lost 6 bases, and 4 bases stayed unmatched. CDR3 size: 13 residues. The V gene's germline CDR1 is SGHAT and CDR2 FQNNGV. The CDR3 spells CASSMTGFQPQHF. CDR3 nucleotides: TGTGCCAGCAGCATGACAGGGTTTCAGCCCCAGCATTTT.

The chain has TRBV5-1 and TRBJ1-5; 9 nucleotides agree with TRBD1. The CDR3 runs 14 residues. CDR1 is SGHRS, CDR2 YFSETQ, per germline. V trimming: 4 bases; J trimming: 2 bases; junction bases outside the gene matches: 1. The CDR3, as DNA: TGCGCCAGCAGCAGGACAGGGGGCAATCAGCCCCAGCATTTT. Amino acid sequence: CASSRTGGNQPQHF. Using reference TRBV5-1 and TRBJ1-5 for the parts outside the CDR3, the full variable domain is KAGVTQTPRYLIKTRGQQVTLSCSPISGHRSVSWYQQTPGQGLQFLFEYFSETQRNKGNFPGRFSGRQFSNSRSEMNVSTLELGDSALYLCASSRTGGNQPQHFGDGTRLSIL.

The chain employs TRBV4-2 and TRBJ2-7, with TRBD2 matching 9 bases. The CDR3 runs to 16 residues. With V trimmed by 0 bases and J by 0 bases, 3 bases remained unmatched. Germline CDR1 is LGHNA and CDR2 is YNFKEQ. CDR3 sequence reads: CASSQELGLASYEQYF. The DNA for the CDR3 is TGTGCCAGCAGCCAAGAGTTGGGACTAGCCTCCTACGAGCAGTACTTC.

V gene TRBV5-4 combines with J gene TRBJ2-1; the match to TRBD2 covers 7 bases. Germline trimming cut 9 bases from V and 8 bases from J; bases unmatched to any gene: 11. Germline V gene lookup returns CDR1 SGHNT and CDR2 YYREEE (reference sequence). The CDR3 consists of 13 residues. The CDR3 bases are TGTGCCACCCGGACTAGATCCCGCGATGAGCAGTTCTTC. Its translation is CATRTRSRDEQFF.

Only one count was recorded for this clone. The genes are TRBV27 and TRBJ2-5; D remains unclear. Germline loops: CDR1 MNHEY, CDR2 SMNVEV (reference sequence). The germline V and J ends were trimmed by 7 bases and 4 bases, with 4 bases remaining between them. The CDR3 contains 10 residues. CDR3 in amino acids: CASTRETQYF. Written as DNA, the CDR3 is TGTGCCAGCACCAGAGAGACCCAGTACTTC.

The genes are TRBV28 and TRBJ1-6, with 8 nucleotides matching TRBD1. Losses at the gene ends were 9 bases for V and 9 bases for J; bases not matched to a gene: 13. Germline-derived CDR1 and CDR2 are MDHEN and SYDVKM. The CDR3 extends over 15 amino acids. The CDR3 DNA follows: TGTGCCAGTTCTTCTCGGACAGGGAAGATTTCACCCCTCCACTTT. Translated, it gives CASSSRTGKISPLHF.

This clone was detected once. The V call is TRBV9, the J call TRBJ2-2; D could derive from TRBD1 or TRBD2 (5 bases each). The CDR3 loop spans 14 amino acids. The germline V gene encodes CDR1 SGDLS and CDR2 YYNGEE. V was trimmed by 0 bases and J by 6 bases, leaving 9 bases between them. The CDR3 region has the DNA TGTGCCAGCAGCGTAGGAGGGGTGCCCGGGGAGCTGTTTTTT. Amino acids: CASSVGGVPGELFF.

CDR3 sequence: CASSLETDYEQYF. The CDR3, as DNA: TGTGCCAGCAGTTTAGAGACGGACTACGAGCAGTACTTC. The chain links TRBV27 to TRBJ2-7; D gene uncertain. The CDR3 extends over 13 amino acids. Germline CDR1 reads MNHEY; CDR2 reads SMNVEV (reference sequence). Trimming stripped 2 bases from V and 3 bases from J, with 8 bases between.